The 4 T cell receptor beta chains reported below all come from one sample, sequenced in a study of blood T cell repertoires in COVID-19. TCRdb's table, derived via immunoSEQ multiplex PCR, lists solely in-frame clones and lacks some. In the table there are 75,000 to 100,000 clones, around 86% of which are singletons. The sample comprised peripheral blood. The receptors here all came from a woman of 80 years or more with acute or convalescent COVID-19.

The J gene is TRBJ1-4, the V gene TRBV5-1; D gene ambiguous. The germline V gene encodes CDR1 SGHRS and CDR2 YFSETQ. V lost 0 bases, J lost 2 bases, and 8 bases lay in between. The CDR3 length is 15 residues. CDR3 in DNA: TGCGCCAGCAGCTTGGTGGGCCAGACTAATGAAAAACTGTTTTTT. Amino acid sequence: CASSLVGQTNEKLFF.

J is TRBJ2-3 and V is TRBV18; the D gene is possibly TRBD1 (5 bases). Per germline, CDR1 KGHSH and CDR2 LQKENI. V was shortened by 0 bases and J by 6 bases, with 13 bases between the two germline ends. The CDR3 consists of 15 residues. Here the CDR3 reads CASSPPGVTWDTQYF. The CDR3 nucleotides read TGTGCCAGCTCACCACCAGGGGTTACCTGGGATACGCAGTATTTT.

The chain combines TRBV5-1 with TRBJ2-5; 8 bases agree with TRBD2. Trimming cost V 0 bases and J 2 bases; bases outside gene matches: 9. CDR3 length: 17 residues. CDR1 and CDR2 (germline): SGHRS, YFSETQ. The CDR3 bases are TGCGCCAGCAGCTTGGGGGGGCCGGTAGCGGGGCAAGAGACCCAGTACTTC. Protein product: CASSLGGPVAGQETQYF.

Of note for this clone: Other DNA sequences in this sample translate to the same CDR3. The chain links TRBV13 to TRBJ1-2; 7 nucleotides agree with TRBD1. Trimming at V came to 1 base and at J to 4 bases, leaving 3 bases not matched to a gene. CDR1 and CDR2 from the germline V gene are PRHDT and FYEKMQ (reference sequence). This CDR3 is 14 amino acids long. CDR3 loop: CASSLEGGSYGYTF. The CDR3 DNA reads TGTGCCAGCAGCTTAGAAGGGGGCTCCTATGGCTACACCTTC.